Sequencing of this T cell receptor (beta chain) was carried out in a study of blood T cells in healthy people across ages. General study points: Naive T cell percentage strongly correlated with TCR beta diversity. Expanded clonotype shifts may have been confounded, as the donors had an unknown CMV status.

Germline CDR1 SEHNR, CDR2 FQNEAQ (reference sequence). The V gene lost 5 bases and the J gene lost 3 bases, with 18 bases spanning the gap. The CDR3 extends over 16 amino acids. Next came a second PCR, run for roughly 6 to 11 cycles, which used a sample-barcoded 5' primer along with a J-beta primer mix. Template switching added a 12-random-nucleotide identifier to every cDNA molecule. TCRdb re-analysed the 5' RACE reads in MiXCR, keeping a single row per CDR3 protein. This sample has around 1.5 million distinct CDR3 sequences, with approximately 63% found just once. With regard to this clonotype: The antigen is not known.

Extraction of total RNA produced a minimum of 5.5 micrograms from each sample. This sequence originates from a man in his late teens or twenties in good health. The sample taken for sequencing was blood. V gene TRBV7-9 combines with J gene TRBJ2-3, with D possibly being TRBD2 (6 bases). The DNA of the CDR3 is TGTGCCAGCAGCAACAAGGGCTTAGCGGAGACAGATACGCAGTATTTT. It specifies CASSNKGLAETDTQYF. Complete variable domain (other parts from reference TRBV7-9 and TRBJ2-3): DTGVSQNPRHKITKRGQNVTFRCDPISEHNRLYWYRQTLGQGPEFLTYFQNEAQLEKSRLLSDRFSAERPKGSFSTLEIQRTEQGDSAMYLCASSNKGLAETDTQYFGPGTRLTVL.